Sequencing of this TCR beta chain was carried out in a study of blood T cell repertoires in COVID-19. At the level of the study: Donors in the United States, Italy and Spain gave samples during acute or convalescent COVID-19.

In the source study's methods: Cell counts per sample came from amplifying reference gene primers. Generated by immunoSEQ multiplex PCR, the TCRdb table keeps only in-frame clones and is missing some. V and J calls and clone size follow that table, whereas D and trimming were derived from the DNA. The sample includes roughly 330,000 clones, roughly 82% of them seen just once. The germline V gene has CDR1 SQVTM and CDR2 ANQGSEA. CDR3 size: 13 residues. V was trimmed by 4 bases and J by 4 bases, leaving 12 bases between them. This clone was counted once. The TCR originated in a woman in her fifties or sixties with acute or convalescent COVID-19. The sequenced material came from peripheral blood. The genes are TRBV29-1 and TRBJ2-3; no reliable D call. This CDR3 is CSVAPNSPDTQYF. The CDR3 DNA sequence: TGCAGCGTTGCCCCGAACTCCCCAGATACGCAGTATTTT.